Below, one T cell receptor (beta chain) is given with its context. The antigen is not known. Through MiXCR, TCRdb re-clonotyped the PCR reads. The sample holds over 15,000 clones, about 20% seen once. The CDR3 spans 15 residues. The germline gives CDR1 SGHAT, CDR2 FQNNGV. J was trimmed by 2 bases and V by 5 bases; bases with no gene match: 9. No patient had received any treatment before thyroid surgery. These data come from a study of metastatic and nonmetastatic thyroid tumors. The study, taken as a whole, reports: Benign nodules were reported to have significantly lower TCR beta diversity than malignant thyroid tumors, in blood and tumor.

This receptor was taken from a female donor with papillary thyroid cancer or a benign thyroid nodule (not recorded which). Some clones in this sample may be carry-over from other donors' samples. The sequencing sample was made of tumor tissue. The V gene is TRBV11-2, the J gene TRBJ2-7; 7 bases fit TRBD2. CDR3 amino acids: CASSPAGGITYEQYF. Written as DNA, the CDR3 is TGTGCCAGCAGCCCCGCCGGGGGGATCACCTACGAGCAGTACTTC.